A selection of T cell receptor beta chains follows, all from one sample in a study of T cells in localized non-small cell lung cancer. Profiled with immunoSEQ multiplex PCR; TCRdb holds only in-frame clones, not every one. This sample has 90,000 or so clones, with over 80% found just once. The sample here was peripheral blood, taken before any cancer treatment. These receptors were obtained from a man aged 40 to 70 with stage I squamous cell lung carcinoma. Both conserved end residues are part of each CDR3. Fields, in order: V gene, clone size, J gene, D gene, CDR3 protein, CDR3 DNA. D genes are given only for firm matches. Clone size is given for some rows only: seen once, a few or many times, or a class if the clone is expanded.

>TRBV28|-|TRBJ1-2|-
CASSFVGLRPNYGYTF
TGTGCCAGCAGTTTTGTGGGCCTGAGGCCTAACTATGGCTACACCTTC
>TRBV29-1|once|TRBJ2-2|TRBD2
CSVEVRAGGTGELFF
TGCAGCGTTGAAGTACGAGCGGGGGGTACCGGGGAGCTGTTTTTT
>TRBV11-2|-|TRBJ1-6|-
CASRKPGLHNSPLHF
TGTGCCAGCCGAAAGCCAGGCCTACATAATTCACCCCTCCACTTT
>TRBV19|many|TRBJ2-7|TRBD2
CASSISAGVLEQYF
TGTGCCAGTAGTATATCGGCGGGAGTACTCGAGCAGTACTTC
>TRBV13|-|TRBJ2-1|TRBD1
CASSAVGQAYGEQFF
TGTGCCAGCAGTGCGGTGGGACAGGCGTACGGGGAGCAGTTCTTC
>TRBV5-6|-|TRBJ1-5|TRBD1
CASSYYRDRSYGQPQHF
TGTGCCAGCAGCTACTACCGGGACAGGTCCTACGGTCAGCCCCAGCATTTT
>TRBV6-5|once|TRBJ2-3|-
CASSPRPLEGTQYF
TGTGCCAGCAGTCCTCGACCCCTGGAGGGTACGCAGTATTTT
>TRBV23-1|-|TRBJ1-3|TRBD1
CASSRQGVLSGNTIYF
TGCGCCAGCAGTAGACAGGGGGTCCTCTCTGGAAACACCATATATTTT
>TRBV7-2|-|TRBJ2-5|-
CASSFALVAETQYF
TGTGCCAGCAGCTTCGCCCTAGTAGCTGAGACCCAGTACTTC
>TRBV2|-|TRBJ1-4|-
CASRGNGGLNEKLFF
TGTGCCAGCAGGGGAAACGGGGGACTCAATGAAAAACTGTTTTTT
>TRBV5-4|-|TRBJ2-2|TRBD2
CASSLLSGGAGELFF
TGTGCCAGCAGCTTGCTCAGCGGGGGGGCCGGGGAGCTGTTTTTT
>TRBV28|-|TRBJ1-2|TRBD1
CASRVTGGIYGYTF
TGTGCCAGCAGAGTGACAGGGGGGATCTATGGCTACACCTTC
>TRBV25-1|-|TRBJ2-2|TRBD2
CASSDSGGAKTGELFF
TGTGCCAGCAGTGATAGCGGGGGGGCCAAAACCGGGGAGCTGTTTTTT
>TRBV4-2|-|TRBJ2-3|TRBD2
CASRRTSGGTDTQYF
TGTGCCAGCAGAAGGACTAGCGGGGGTACAGATACGCAGTATTTT
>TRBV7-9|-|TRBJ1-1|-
CASSLEDLQGTEAFF
TGTGCCAGCAGCTTAGAGGATCTACAGGGCACTGAAGCTTTCTTT
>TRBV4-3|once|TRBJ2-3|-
CASSQVRSRNTQYF
TGCGCCAGCAGCCAAGTGAGGTCCAGGAACACGCAGTATTTT
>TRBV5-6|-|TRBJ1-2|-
CASSLSRGSYGYTF
TGTGCCAGCAGCTTGAGTCGGGGAAGCTATGGCTACACCTTC
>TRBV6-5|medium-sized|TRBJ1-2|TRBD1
CASRKQGAGYGYTF
TGTGCCAGCAGAAAACAGGGGGCAGGCTATGGCTACACCTTC
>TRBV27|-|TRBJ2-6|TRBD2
CASSLYGGSSGANVLTF
TGTGCCAGCAGTTTATACGGCGGGAGCTCTGGGGCCAACGTCCTGACTTTC
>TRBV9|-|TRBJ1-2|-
CASSDMGYGYTF
TGTGCCAGCAGCGACATGGGCTATGGCTACACCTTC
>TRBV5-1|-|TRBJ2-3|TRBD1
CASSLQGAFQDTQYF
TGCGCCAGCTCTCTCCAGGGGGCATTTCAAGATACGCAGTATTTT
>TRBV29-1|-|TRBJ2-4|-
CSVPGPRGANIQYF
TGCAGCGTCCCGGGGCCCCGAGGGGCAAACATTCAGTACTTC
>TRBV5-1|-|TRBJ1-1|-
CASSLPSSNTEAFF
TGCGCCAGCAGCTTACCCTCCAGTAACACTGAAGCTTTCTTT
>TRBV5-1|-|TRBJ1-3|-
CASSSQPGHPGNTIYF
TGCGCCAGCAGCTCACAACCGGGCCACCCTGGAAACACCATATATTTT
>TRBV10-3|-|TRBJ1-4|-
CAISESRQNEKLFF
TGTGCCATCAGTGAGTCGAGACAGAATGAAAAACTGTTTTTT
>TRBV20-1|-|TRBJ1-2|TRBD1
CSATRGGGYTF
TGCAGTGCTACCAGGGGGGGAGGCTACACCTTC
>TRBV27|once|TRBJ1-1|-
CASRTPRNTEAFF
TGTGCCAGCAGAACGCCCAGGAACACTGAAGCTTTCTTT
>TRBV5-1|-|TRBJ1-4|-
CASSLEADANEKLFF
TGCGCCAGCAGCTTGGAGGCAGACGCTAATGAAAAACTGTTTTTT
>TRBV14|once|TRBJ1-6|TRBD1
CASSQEYRGNSPLHF
TGTGCCAGCAGCCAAGAATACAGGGGGAATTCACCCCTCCACTTT
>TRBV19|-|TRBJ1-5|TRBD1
CASSRQGAQPQHF
TGTGCCAGTAGTAGACAGGGGGCTCAGCCCCAGCATTTT
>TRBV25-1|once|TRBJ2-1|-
CASSEYEGKGQFF
TGTGCCAGCAGTGAATATGAGGGGAAGGGGCAGTTCTTC
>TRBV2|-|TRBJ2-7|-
CASRGNSGPDGWQYF
TGTGCCAGCAGGGGGAATTCGGGACCCGACGGGTGGCAGTACTTC
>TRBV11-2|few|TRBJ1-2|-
CASSLGAGSGYTF
TGTGCCAGCAGCTTAGGAGCTGGATCCGGCTACACCTTC
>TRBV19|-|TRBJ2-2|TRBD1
CATRGQGELFF
TGTGCCACAAGGGGGCAAGGGGAGCTGTTTTTT
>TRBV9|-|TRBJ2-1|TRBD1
CASSFQPTGAYNEQFF
TGTGCCAGCAGCTTTCAACCGACAGGGGCCTACAATGAGCAGTTCTTC